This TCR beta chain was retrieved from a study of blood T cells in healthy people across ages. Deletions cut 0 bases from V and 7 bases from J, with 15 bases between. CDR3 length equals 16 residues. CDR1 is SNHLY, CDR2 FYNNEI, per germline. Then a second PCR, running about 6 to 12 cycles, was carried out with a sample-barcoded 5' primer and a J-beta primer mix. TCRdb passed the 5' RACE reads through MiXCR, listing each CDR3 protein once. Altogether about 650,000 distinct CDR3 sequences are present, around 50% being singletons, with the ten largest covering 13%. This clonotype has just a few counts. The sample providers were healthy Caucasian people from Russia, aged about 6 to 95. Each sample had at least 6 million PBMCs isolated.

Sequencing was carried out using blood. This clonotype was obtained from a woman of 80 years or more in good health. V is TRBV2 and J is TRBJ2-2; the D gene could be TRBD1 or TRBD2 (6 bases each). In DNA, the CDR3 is TGTGCCAGCAGTGAAGCGAGGGTCGGGGGCGTCGGGGAGCTGTTTTTT. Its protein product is CASSEARVGGVGELFF.